These T cell receptor beta chains were read from a single sample in a study of cytomegalovirus exposure and HLA in healthy donors. Method: immunoSEQ multiplex PCR; TCRdb's copy keeps in-frame clones and lacks some. Found here are 150,000 to 200,000 clones, around 80% of them singletons; the top ten hold about 1.3%. The sequenced sample consisted of PBMCs. These receptors came from a girl aged 10 to 17 in good health and CMV-seropositive. CDR3s include the opening cysteine and the closing phenylalanine or tryptophan. A D gene is named only where the DNA matches it firmly. For some rows the clone size is stated as once, few or many, or as a class when expanded; others skip it.

J	D	V	size	CDR3	DNA
TRBJ1-2	TRBD1	TRBV7-9	-	CASSRGSVDRGRGYTF	TGTGCCAGCAGCCGAGGGTCGGTCGACAGGGGGCGAGGCTACACCTTC
TRBJ2-7	-	TRBV27	few	CASSPLGGPSSYEQYF	TGTGCCAGCAGTCCCCTCGGGGGACCCAGCTCCTACGAGCAGTACTTC
TRBJ1-2	TRBD1	TRBV19	-	CASSLFSGSPLPGGAYGYTF	TGTGCCAGTAGTCTCTTTAGCGGTTCTCCACTTCCAGGGGGCGCCTATGGCTACACCTTC
TRBJ1-4	-	TRBV7-9	-	CASSYKGRSEKLFF	TGTGCCAGCAGCTACAAAGGGAGATCCGAAAAACTGTTTTTT
TRBJ1-1	-	TRBV6-4	few	CASSDPVGESDTEAFF	TGTGCCAGCAGCGATCCGGTTGGGGAGTCAGACACTGAAGCTTTCTTT
TRBJ1-2	-	TRBV27	-	CASSLGQTYYGYTF	TGTGCCAGCAGTTTAGGGCAGACGTACTATGGCTACACCTTC
TRBJ2-7	-	TRBV5-1	-	CASSGAPPVQYF	TGCGCCAGCAGCGGGGCGCCCCCAGTTCAGTACTTC
TRBJ1-5	TRBD1	TRBV7-7	few	CASYPRDRDIGQPQHF	TGTGCTAGCTACCCCCGGGACAGGGATATCGGTCAGCCCCAGCATTTT
TRBJ2-1	TRBD2	TRBV5-4	-	CASSLSGSTVHNEQFF	TGTGCCAGCAGCTTAAGCGGGAGCACGGTCCACAATGAGCAGTTCTTC
TRBJ2-1	TRBD2	TRBV7-3	-	CASSSAGLAGDAPLGYNEQFF	TGTGCCAGCAGCTCCGCGGGACTAGCGGGAGATGCCCCCCTGGGTTACAATGAGCAGTTCTTC
TRBJ2-1	TRBD2	TRBV7-3	once	CASSFRLAVYNEQFF	TGTGCCAGCAGCTTCCGGCTAGCGGTCTACAATGAGCAGTTCTTC
TRBJ1-3	-	TRBV5-1	-	CASSQTSESNTIYF	TGCGCCAGCAGCCAAACTTCGGAGAGCAACACCATATATTTT
TRBJ2-7	-	TRBV11-3	few	CASSLGGNYEQYF	TGTGCCAGCAGCTTGGGCGGGAACTACGAGCAGTACTTC
TRBJ1-1	-	TRBV4-2	-	CASSQDPLNTEAFF	TGTGCCAGCAGCCAAGATCCATTGAACACTGAAGCTTTCTTT
TRBJ2-1	-	TRBV27	-	CASSFRVNEQFF	TGTGCCAGCAGTTTCAGGGTTAATGAGCAGTTCTTC
TRBJ2-3	TRBD1	TRBV7-9	-	CAYGTATDTQYF	TGTGCCTACGGGACAGCCACAGATACGCAGTATTTT
TRBJ2-7	TRBD2	TRBV18	-	CASSPRGRPYEQYF	TGTGCCAGCTCACCACGCGGGAGACCTTACGAGCAGTACTTC
TRBJ2-7	-	TRBV6-6	-	CASRQERQTLSYEQYF	TGTGCCAGCAGGCAAGAACGACAGACCCTCTCCTACGAGCAGTACTTC
TRBJ2-7	-	TRBV12-5	-	CASGFPGLPGHEQYF	TGTGCTAGTGGTTTTCCGGGACTCCCAGGCCACGAGCAGTACTTC
TRBJ2-7	TRBD1	TRBV5-1	-	CASSSGQATGEQYF	TGCGCCAGCAGCTCCGGACAGGCGACGGGCGAGCAGTACTTC
TRBJ2-7	-	TRBV29-1	-	CSVEKVAESSYEQYF	TGCAGCGTTGAAAAGGTAGCGGAGAGCTCCTACGAGCAGTACTTC
TRBJ1-1	-	TRBV5-4	once	CASSLLGVVAEAFF	TGTGCCAGCAGCTTGTTGGGAGTAGTTGCTGAAGCTTTCTTT
TRBJ2-3	TRBD2	TRBV19	-	CASSRGGSGSADTQYF	TGTGCCAGTAGTAGGGGGGGGAGCGGGAGCGCAGATACGCAGTATTTT
TRBJ1-3	TRBD1	TRBV2	-	CASTGQGVGTIYF	TGTGCCAGCACCGGACAGGGGGTGGGCACCATATATTTT
TRBJ2-5	TRBD1	TRBV6-5	-	CASSYATGNPPETQYF	TGTGCCAGCAGTTACGCGACAGGGAATCCTCCAGAGACCCAGTACTTC
TRBJ2-5	-	TRBV27	once	CASSLSPLGGETQYF	TGTGCCAGCAGTTTATCGCCCCTGGGGGGAGAGACCCAGTACTTC
TRBJ2-7	-	TRBV2	-	CASSESGKGYEQYF	TGTGCCAGCAGTGAATCAGGGAAAGGCTACGAGCAGTACTTC
TRBJ2-1	TRBD2	TRBV19	few	CASSSTSGDYNEQFF	TGTGCCAGTAGTTCTACTAGCGGGGATTACAATGAGCAGTTCTTC
TRBJ2-5	-	TRBV10-3	-	CAISGGGPPETQYF	TGTGCCATCAGTGGGGGGGGGCCCCCAGAGACCCAGTACTTC
TRBJ2-3	-	TRBV7-8	once	CASSPDTDTQYF	TGTGCCAGCAGCCCAGACACAGATACGCAGTATTTT
TRBJ1-2	-	TRBV6-1	-	CAIQGNYGYTF	TGTGCCATTCAGGGAAACTATGGCTACACCTTC
TRBJ1-2	-	TRBV9	few	CASSSPPRGRTSGYTF	TGTGCCAGCAGTTCTCCCCCAAGGGGCCGTACGAGTGGCTACACCTTC
TRBJ2-1	TRBD2	TRBV2	-	CASRATSGSSYNEQFF	TGTGCCAGCAGAGCTACTAGCGGCAGCTCCTACAATGAGCAGTTCTTC
TRBJ2-1	-	TRBV7-2	-	CASTHRLVPEQFF	TGTGCCAGCACCCACCGACTAGTCCCTGAGCAGTTCTTC
TRBJ1-3	TRBD1	TRBV29-1	-	CSVLRDRENTIYF	TGCAGCGTTCTCCGGGACAGGGAAAACACCATATATTTT
TRBJ2-1	TRBD2	TRBV18	-	CASSPGLAVSYNEQFF	TGTGCCAGCTCACCCGGACTAGCGGTCTCCTACAATGAGCAGTTCTTC
TRBJ2-1	-	TRBV5-4	once	CASSLAGNEQFF	TGTGCCAGCAGCTTGGCAGGCAATGAGCAGTTCTTC
TRBJ1-5	-	TRBV9	-	CASSAGPGEGQPQHF	TGTGCCAGCAGCGCGGGACCAGGGGAGGGGCAGCCCCAGCATTTT
TRBJ2-3	-	TRBV5-4	-	CASSPAGHSTDTQYF	TGTGCCAGCAGTCCAGCGGGTCACAGCACAGATACGCAGTATTTT
TRBJ1-1	TRBD1	TRBV6-5	-	CASSYSGTGNTEAFF	TGTGCCAGCAGTTACTCCGGGACAGGGAACACTGAAGCTTTCTTT
TRBJ1-1	-	TRBV5-6	few	CASSLGLSGTQNTEAFF	TGTGCCAGCAGCTTGGGGCTTTCCGGGACACAGAACACTGAAGCTTTCTTT
TRBJ2-7	-	TRBV27	-	CASSFGQIYEQYF	TGTGCCAGCAGTTTTGGGCAGATCTACGAGCAGTACTTC
TRBJ1-1	TRBD1	TRBV4-2	once	CASSRRQGLNTEAFF	TGTGCCAGCAGCCGCCGACAGGGCCTGAACACTGAAGCTTTCTTT
TRBJ2-3	-	TRBV9	-	CASSVATDTQYF	TGTGCCAGCAGCGTAGCGACAGATACGCAGTATTTT
TRBJ1-2	-	TRBV4-1	-	CASSQDGYGYTF	TGCGCCAGCAGCCAAGACGGCTATGGCTACACCTTC
TRBJ2-7	-	TRBV27	-	CASSGTPSSYEQYF	TGTGCCAGCAGTGGGACACCCAGCTCCTACGAGCAGTACTTC
TRBJ2-4	-	TRBV7-2	few	CASSLLGLATAKNIQYF	TGTGCCAGCAGCTTACTCGGGCTAGCGACGGCCAAAAACATTCAGTACTTC
TRBJ2-7	-	TRBV5-6	-	CASSPRGTYSYEQYF	TGTGCCAGCAGCCCTCGGGGGACCTACTCCTACGAGCAGTACTTC
TRBJ2-1	-	TRBV11-2	-	CASSSQGPNEQFF	TGTGCCAGCAGCTCACAGGGACCGAATGAGCAGTTCTTC
TRBJ2-5	TRBD2	TRBV18	-	CASSPTSGATETQYF	TGTGCCAGCTCACCGACTAGCGGGGCCACGGAGACCCAGTACTTC
TRBJ1-2	-	TRBV2	few	CASSEALGWLGYTF	TGTGCCAGCAGTGAAGCGCTTGGCTGGCTCGGCTACACCTTC
TRBJ1-2	-	TRBV25-1	-	CASSEWTLQGDGYTF	TGTGCCAGCAGTGAATGGACACTACAAGGGGATGGCTACACCTTC
TRBJ1-1	TRBD1	TRBV6-5	-	CASSKPGTGGTEAFF	TGTGCCAGCAGTAAACCCGGGACAGGGGGCACTGAAGCTTTCTTT
TRBJ1-2	-	TRBV11-2	-	CASSLKLANFYGYTF	TGTGCCAGCAGCTTAAAACTCGCGAATTTCTATGGCTACACCTTC